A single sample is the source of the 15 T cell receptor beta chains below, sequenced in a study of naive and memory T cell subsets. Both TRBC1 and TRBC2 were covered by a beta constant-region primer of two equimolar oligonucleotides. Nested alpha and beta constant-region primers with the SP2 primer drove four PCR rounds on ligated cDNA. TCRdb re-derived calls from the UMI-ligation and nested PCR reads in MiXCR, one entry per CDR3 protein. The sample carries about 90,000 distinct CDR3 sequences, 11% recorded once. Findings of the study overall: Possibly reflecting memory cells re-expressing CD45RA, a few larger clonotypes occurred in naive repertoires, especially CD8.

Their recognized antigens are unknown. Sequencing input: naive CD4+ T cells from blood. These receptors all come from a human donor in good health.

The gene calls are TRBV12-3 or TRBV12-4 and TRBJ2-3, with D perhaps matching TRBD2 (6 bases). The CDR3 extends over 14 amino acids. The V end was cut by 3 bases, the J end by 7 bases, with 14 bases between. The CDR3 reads CASSFVLGGNTQYF. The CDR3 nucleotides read TGTGCCAGCAGTTTTGTCCTTGGGGGGAATACGCAGTATTTT.

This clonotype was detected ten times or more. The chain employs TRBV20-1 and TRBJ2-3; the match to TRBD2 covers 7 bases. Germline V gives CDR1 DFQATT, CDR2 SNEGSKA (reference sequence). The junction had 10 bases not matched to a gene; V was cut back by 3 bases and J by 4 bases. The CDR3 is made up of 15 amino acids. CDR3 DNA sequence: TGCAGTGCTAGGTCGGCTAGCGGTGGTGCAGATACGCAGTATTTT. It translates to CSARSASGGADTQYF.

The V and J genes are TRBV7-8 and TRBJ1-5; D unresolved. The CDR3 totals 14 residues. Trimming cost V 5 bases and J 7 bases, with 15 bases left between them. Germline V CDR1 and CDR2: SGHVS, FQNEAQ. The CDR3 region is CASSRENPNQPQHF. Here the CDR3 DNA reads TGTGCCAGCAGCCGGGAGAATCCAAACCAGCCCCAGCATTTT.

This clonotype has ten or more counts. The DNA for the CDR3 is TGCAGTGCTAGAGTCCGGCACACCACTAACTATGGCTACACCTTC. It yields the protein CSARVRHTTNYGYTF. The chain has TRBV20-1 and TRBJ1-2, with D unresolved. This CDR3 spans 15 amino acids. V shed 1 base and J shed 0 bases, with 12 bases lying between them. In germline, CDR1 is DFQATT, CDR2 SNEGSKA (reference sequence).

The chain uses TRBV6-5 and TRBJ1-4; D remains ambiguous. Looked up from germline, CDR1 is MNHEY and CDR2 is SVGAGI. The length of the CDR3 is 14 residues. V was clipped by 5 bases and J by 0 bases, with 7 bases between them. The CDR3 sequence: CASSRTATNEKLFF. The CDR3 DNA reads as TGTGCCAGCAGTCGCACAGCAACTAATGAAAAACTGTTTTTT.

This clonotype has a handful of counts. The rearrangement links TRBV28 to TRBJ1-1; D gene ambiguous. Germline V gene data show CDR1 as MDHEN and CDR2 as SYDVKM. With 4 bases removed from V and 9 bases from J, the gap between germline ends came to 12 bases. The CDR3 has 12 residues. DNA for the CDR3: TGTGCCAGCAGTTCGGACTGGTTGAAAGCTTTCTTT. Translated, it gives CASSSDWLKAFF. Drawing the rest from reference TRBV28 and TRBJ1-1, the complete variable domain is DVKVTQSSRYLVKRTGEKVFLECVQDMDHENMFWYRQDPGLGLRLIYFSYDVKMKEKGDIPEGYSVSREKKERFSLILESASTNQTSMYLCASSSDWLKAFFGQGTRLTVV.

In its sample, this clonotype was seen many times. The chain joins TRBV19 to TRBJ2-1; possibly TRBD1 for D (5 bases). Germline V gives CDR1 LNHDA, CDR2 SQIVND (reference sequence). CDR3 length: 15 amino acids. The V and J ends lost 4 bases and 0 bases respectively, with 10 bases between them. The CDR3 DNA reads TGTGCCAGTAGTACAAGGGGTAGCTCCTACAATGAGCAGTTCTTC. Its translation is CASSTRGSSYNEQFF.

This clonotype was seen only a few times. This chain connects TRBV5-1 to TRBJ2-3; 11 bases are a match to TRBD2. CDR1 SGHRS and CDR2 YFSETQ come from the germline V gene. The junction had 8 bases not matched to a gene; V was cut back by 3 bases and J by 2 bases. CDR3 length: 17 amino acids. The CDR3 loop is CASSSSTSGTPTDTQYF. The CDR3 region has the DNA TGCGCCAGCAGCTCTTCGACTAGCGGGACCCCCACAGATACGCAGTATTTT.

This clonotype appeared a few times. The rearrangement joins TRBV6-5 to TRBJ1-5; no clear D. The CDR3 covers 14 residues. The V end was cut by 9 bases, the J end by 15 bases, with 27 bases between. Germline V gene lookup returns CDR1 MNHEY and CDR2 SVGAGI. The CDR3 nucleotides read TGTGCCAGGAAGAGGATTCCGGGCCAACGAACCGGGCATTTT. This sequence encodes CARKRIPGQRTGHF.

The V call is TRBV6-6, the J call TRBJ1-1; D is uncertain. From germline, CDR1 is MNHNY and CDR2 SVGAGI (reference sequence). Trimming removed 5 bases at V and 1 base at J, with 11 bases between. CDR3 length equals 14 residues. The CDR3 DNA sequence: TGTGCCAGCAGTAGGCCGGCAGGGAACACTGAAGCTTTCTTT. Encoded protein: CASSRPAGNTEAFF.

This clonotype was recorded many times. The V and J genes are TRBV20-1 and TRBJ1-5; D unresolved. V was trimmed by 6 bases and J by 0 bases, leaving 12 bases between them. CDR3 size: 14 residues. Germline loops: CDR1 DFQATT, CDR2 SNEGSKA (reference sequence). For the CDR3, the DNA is TGCAGTGCGCGGCGACGGGGTAGCAATCAGCCCCAGCATTTT. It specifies CSARRRGSNQPQHF.

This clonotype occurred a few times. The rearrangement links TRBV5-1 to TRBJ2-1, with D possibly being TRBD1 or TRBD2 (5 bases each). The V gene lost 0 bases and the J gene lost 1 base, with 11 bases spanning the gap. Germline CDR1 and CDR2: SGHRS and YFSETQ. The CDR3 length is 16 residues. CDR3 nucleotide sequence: TGCGCCAGCAGCTTGGAGGGGACCAATTCCTACAATGAGCAGTTCTTC. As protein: CASSLEGTNSYNEQFF.

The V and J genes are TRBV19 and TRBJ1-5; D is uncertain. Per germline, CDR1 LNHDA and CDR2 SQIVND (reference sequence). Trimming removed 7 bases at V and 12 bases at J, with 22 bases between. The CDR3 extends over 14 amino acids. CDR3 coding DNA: TGTGCCAGTAATTCAAAACAGCCATCAGCTGACCAGCATTTT. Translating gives CASNSKQPSADQHF.

The CDR3 sequence is CASTKTPLDEQYF. The CDR3 nucleotides read TGTGCCAGCACCAAAACACCCCTGGACGAGCAGTACTTC. The V gene is TRBV12-3 or TRBV12-4, the J gene TRBJ2-7, with D unresolved. This CDR3 has 13 amino acids. The V end lost 7 bases, the J end lost 5 bases, and 15 bases lay between the germline ends.

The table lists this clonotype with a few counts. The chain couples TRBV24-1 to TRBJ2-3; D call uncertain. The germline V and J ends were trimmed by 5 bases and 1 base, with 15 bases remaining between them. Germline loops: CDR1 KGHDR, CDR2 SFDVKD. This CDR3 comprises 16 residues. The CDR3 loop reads CATSAFVQTGTDTQYF. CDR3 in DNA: TGTGCCACCAGTGCCTTCGTACAAACCGGCACAGATACGCAGTATTTT.